This TCR beta chain came from a study of T-cell reconstitution after alpha-beta-depleted transplantation in children. Deletions cut 3 bases from V and 0 bases from J, with 16 bases between. There are 16 residues in the CDR3. Germline values: CDR1 DFQATT, CDR2 SNEGSKA (reference sequence). Unique molecular identifiers were incorporated during preparation of the TCRbeta library. TCRdb reanalysed the PCR reads using MiXCR and keeps one entry per CDR3 protein. The sample carries 65,000 to 75,000 distinct CDR3 sequences, roughly 4.9% recorded once. This clonotype was seen repeatedly, ten times or more. Its antigen is not identified. Study-wide findings and caveats: Recipient T cells and thymic progenitors that survived were the source of the high TCRbeta diversity seen at day 60 in some patients. It was reported that alpha-beta T cells came from several hundred expanded graft clones (about two months after transplant). When one year had passed after transplant, most T-cell counts and diversity came from newly produced T cells.

This chain connects TRBV20-1 to TRBJ2-3; D might be TRBD2 (5 bases). The sample here was PBMCs, mostly from graft donor cells, taken 180 days after TCRalphabeta/CD19-depleted stem cell transplant. The TCR originated in a boy younger than two who had a stem cell transplant for acute myeloid leukemia, so the T cells may come from the graft donor. This CDR3 is CSARGLRARSTDTQYF. CDR3 coding DNA: TGCAGTGCTAGGGGCCTGAGGGCGCGGAGCACAGATACGCAGTATTTT.